The subject of this entry is one T cell receptor (beta chain). Its antigen remains unidentified. The sample originates from a study of CXCR3-negative and CXCR3-positive naive CD8 T cells. Findings and limits, study-wide: Naive cells that were CXCR3-negative or CXCR3-positive used TRBV-TRBJ genes alike, while memory cells diverged. The study found more hydrophobic TRB CDR3s in CXCR3-positive naive cells than in CXCR3-negative naive cells. Similarly elevated diversity marked both naive subsets, with memory CD8+ cells showing far lower diversity.

There are 16 residues in the CDR3. The germline V gene has CDR1 MDHEN and CDR2 SYDVKM. Libraries of TRB cDNA were made by 5' RACE and carried UMIs. TCRdb reprocessed the 5' RACE reads, with one entry per CDR3 protein and no DNA. The sample data list about 56,000 distinct CDR3 sequences. The rearrangement joins TRBV28 to TRBJ2-7; the D gene TCRdb calls, TRBD1, cannot be checked with no DNA. The sequenced material came from naive CXCR3+ CD8+ T cells from blood. Subset specified: CD45RO-CCR7+CD27+CD95- naive CD8+ T cells expressing CXCR3 (TNR3+). The TCR originated in a human donor in good health. Some clones in this sample may be carry-over from other donors' samples. The CDR3 protein is CASSQGQGVASYEQYF.